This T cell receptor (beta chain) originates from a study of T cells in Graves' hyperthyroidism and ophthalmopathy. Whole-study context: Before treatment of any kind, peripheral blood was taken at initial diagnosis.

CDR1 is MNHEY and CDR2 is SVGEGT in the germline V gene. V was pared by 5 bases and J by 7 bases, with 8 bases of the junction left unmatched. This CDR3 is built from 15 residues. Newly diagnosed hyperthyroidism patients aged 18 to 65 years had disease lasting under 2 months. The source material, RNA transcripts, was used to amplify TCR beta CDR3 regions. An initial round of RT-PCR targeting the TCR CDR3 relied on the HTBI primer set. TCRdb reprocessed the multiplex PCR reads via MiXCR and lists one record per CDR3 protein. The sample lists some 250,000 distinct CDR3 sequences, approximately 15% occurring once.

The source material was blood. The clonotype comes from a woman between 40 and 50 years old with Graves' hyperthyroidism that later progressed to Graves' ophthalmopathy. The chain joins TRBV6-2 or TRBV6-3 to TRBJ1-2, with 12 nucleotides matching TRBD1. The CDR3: CASSDPGTGGRGYTF. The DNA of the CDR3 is TGTGCCAGCAGTGACCCCGGGACAGGGGGCCGTGGCTACACCTTC.